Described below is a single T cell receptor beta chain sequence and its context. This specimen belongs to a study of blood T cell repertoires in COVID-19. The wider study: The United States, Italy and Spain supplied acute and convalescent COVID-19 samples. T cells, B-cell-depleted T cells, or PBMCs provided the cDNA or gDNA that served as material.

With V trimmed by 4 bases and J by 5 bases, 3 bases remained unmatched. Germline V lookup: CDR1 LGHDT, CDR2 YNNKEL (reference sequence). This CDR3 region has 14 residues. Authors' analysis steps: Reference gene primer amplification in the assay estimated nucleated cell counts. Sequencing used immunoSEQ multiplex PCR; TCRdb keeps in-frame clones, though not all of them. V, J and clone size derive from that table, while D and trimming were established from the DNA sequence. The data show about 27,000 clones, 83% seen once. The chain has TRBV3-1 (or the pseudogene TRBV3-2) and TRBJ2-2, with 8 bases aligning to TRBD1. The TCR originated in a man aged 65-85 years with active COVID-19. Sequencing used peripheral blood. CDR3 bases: TGTGCCAGCAGCCGACAGGGGTTAACCGGGGAGCTGTTTTTT. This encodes CASSRQGLTGELFF.